The present entry profiles one T cell receptor (beta chain) with its context. The antigen is not known. The record originates from a study of shared clonotypes between healthy human individuals. Positive CCR7 selection of CD45RO-negative cells yielded the naive CD8 cells, and terminally differentiated effector memory CD45RA+ cells were excluded. Nashville, Tennessee was home to all donors, who were Caucasian adults. General study points: The authors sampled blood alone, and tissue repertoires likely differ.

CDR1 is LGHNA, CDR2 YSLEER, per germline. The CDR3 totals 14 residues. The V gene lost 1 base and the J gene lost 0 bases, with 6 bases spanning the gap. In the authors' workflow: From ImmunoSEQ came sequences covering only the junction and carrying no quality scores, so filtering differed. Data came from immunoSEQ multiplex PCR; TCRdb stores just in-frame clones and leaves some out. V and J calls and clone size follow that table, whereas D and trimming were derived from the DNA. The data contain about 2 million clones, roughly 95% of them singletons. This TCR derives from a man aged 18 to 30 in good health. Input material: naive CD8+ T cells sorted from blood. The chain recombines TRBV4-3 with TRBJ1-2; D is uncertain. DNA for the CDR3: TGCGCCAGCAGCCAAGGGAGGTCTAACTATGGCTACACCTTC. Amino acids: CASSQGRSNYGYTF.